Listed below are T cell receptor beta chains from one sample, sequenced in a study of vaccination effects on CD4 cells after COVID-19. Repertoires were generated with immunoSEQ multiplex PCR, while TCRdb's copy carries only in-frame clones and drops some. Here the sample spans around 40,000 clones, around two thirds being singletons. These receptors' targets are unknown. The input for sequencing was CD4+ T cells from PBMCs cultured with a peptide pool, taken before COVID-19 vaccination. Receptor source: a human donor who had a prior SARS-CoV-2 infection. Each CDR3 is given with its conserved first and last residue. A D gene is named only where the DNA matches it firmly.

>TRBD2|TRBV5-5|TRBJ2-7|15
CASSGGTSGSYEQYF
>.|TRBV30|TRBJ2-3|12
CAWNRFTDTQYF
>TRBD2|TRBV4-1|TRBJ2-3|16
CASSLTSGIVVDTQYF
>.|TRBV6-5|TRBJ2-3|14
CASSRRRGSDTQYF
>TRBD2|TRBV11-2|TRBJ2-2|19
CASSTRVVGLAGNTGELFF
>.|TRBV7-9|TRBJ1-1|13
CASSLVRDREAFF
>TRBD2|TRBV30|TRBJ2-5|14
CAWTGLAGSETQYF
>.|TRBV5-1|TRBJ1-6|16
CASSTAGPENNSPLHF
>.|TRBV24-1|TRBJ2-7|15
CATSDPRGGGWEQYF
>.|TRBV4-3|TRBJ1-5|13
CASSQDINQPQHF
>.|TRBV2|TRBJ2-3|13
CATGYLDTDTQYF
>TRBD1|TRBV27|TRBJ1-2|16
CASSLSPGTGGSGYTF
>.|TRBV18|TRBJ1-1|13
CASSSRGNTEAFF
>TRBD1|TRBV6-6|TRBJ2-7|14
CASRPGQGPYEQYF
>.|TRBV20-1|TRBJ1-1|14
CSASYPPGSTEAFF
>.|TRBV7-2|TRBJ1-1|15
CASSWAGVSNTEAFF
>TRBD2|TRBV4-3|TRBJ2-7|18
CASSPPPGLAGPSYEQYF
>TRBD2|TRBV7-3|TRBJ2-2|13
CASSRVAGWELFF
>TRBD1|TRBV12-3/TRBV12-4|TRBJ1-5|13
CASSGTGHQPQHF
>.|TRBV27|TRBJ1-1|13
CASSALMNTEAFF
>TRBD1|TRBV11-2|TRBJ1-1|15
CASSFSGTGITEAFF
>.|TRBV19|TRBJ2-7|13
CASSAQGGSEQYF
>.|TRBV4-3|TRBJ1-2|16
CASSQDLGVHNYGYTF
>.|TRBV5-4|TRBJ1-1|15
CASSLSRVDIPEAFF
>.|TRBV7-3|TRBJ2-5|8
CASSPRYF
>.|TRBV13|TRBJ2-6|16
CASSQEGFSGANVLTF
>TRBD2|TRBV5-4|TRBJ2-2|16
CASSLVGGGDTGELFF
>.|TRBV4-2|TRBJ1-3|16
CASSQLDGGYGNTIYF
>.|TRBV19|TRBJ1-4|12
CASSIGRSELFF
>TRBD2|TRBV7-3|TRBJ2-7|13
CASSTSGTGEQYF
>TRBD2|TRBV9|TRBJ2-2|18
CASSPKMEGEGYTGELFF
>TRBD1|TRBV27|TRBJ1-5|14
CASSYRGSNQPQHF
>TRBD2|TRBV20-1|TRBJ2-3|15
CSASSGRADLLEQYF
>TRBD1|TRBV3-1/TRBV3-2|TRBJ2-5|16
CASSQVIAGGTETQYF
>.|TRBV10-3|TRBJ1-2|13
CAISESGVDGYTF
>.|TRBV2|TRBJ1-6|14
CASSEETGEEDLHF
>.|TRBV4-1|TRBJ1-1|17
CASSQGILRQLNTEAFF
>.|TRBV5-5|TRBJ1-3|16
CASSSVWGAAGNTIYF
>TRBD2|TRBV12-5|TRBJ2-7|15
CASGLGLAGGEEQYF
>.|TRBV7-2|TRBJ1-2|15
CASSLDTGRHYGYTF
>.|TRBV6-2/TRBV6-3|TRBJ1-4|13
CASSYSGLEKLFF
>TRBD1|TRBV6-5|TRBJ1-2|16
CASSYSRTGGGYGYTF
>.|TRBV11-3|TRBJ2-7|14
CASSQGQSSYEQYF
>.|TRBV18|TRBJ1-3|14
CASSLHNSGNTIYF
>.|TRBV11-3|TRBJ2-3|13
CASSLEYPDTQYF
>.|TRBV3-1/TRBV3-2|TRBJ2-7|14
CASSQEGLFTEQYF
>TRBD1|TRBV4-3|TRBJ1-2|12
CASSHTGEGYTF
>TRBD2|TRBV5-3|TRBJ2-1|16
CARSLGLADNYNEQFF
>.|TRBV9|TRBJ2-3|17
CASSVEAGSSATDTQYF
>.|TRBV6-5|TRBJ2-7|16
CASSYSSRVGSYEQYF
>.|TRBV11-3|TRBJ1-5|14
CASSQDGGDQPQHF
>.|TRBV7-8|TRBJ1-2|13
CASSFDHGRGGTF
>.|TRBV7-2|TRBJ2-3|14
CASSLRSVADTQYF
>TRBD1|TRBV5-4|TRBJ1-4|16
CASSGGQESLNEKLFF
>.|TRBV7-9|TRBJ1-1|12
CASSRQTTEAFF
>TRBD1|TRBV11-2|TRBJ2-7|13
CASRTTGTYEQYF
>.|TRBV19|TRBJ2-7|14
CASSVHRFAYEQYF
>.|TRBV20-1|TRBJ1-4|11
CSARVGTKLFF
>TRBD2|TRBV30|TRBJ2-1|15
CAWSDLGGVSNEQFF
>.|TRBV6-5|TRBJ1-2|14
CASRQWVLGDGYTF